Below, 26 T cell receptor beta chains from the same sample are listed, as sequenced in a study of cytomegalovirus exposure and HLA in healthy donors (dated by TCRdb to 2017 to 2019). Library generation was performed with the immunoSEQ multiplex PCR assay. For the multiplex PCR, a mixture combining 60 forward primers for TCR Vbeta segments and 13 reverse primers for TCR Jbeta segments was used. The immuneACCESS repertoire file appears here via TCRdb, limited to in-frame rearrangements. These files lack a portion of the clones; in checked studies, under half of the deficit traces to unresolved V genes, and the cause of the others is not known. In all, the sample holds some 180,000 clones, and roughly 80% of those were seen once. The top ten clonotypes cover around 1.4% of the sample. The sequenced sample was PBMCs. The source is a girl aged 10-17 years in good health and CMV-seropositive.

The chain uses TRBV7-2 and TRBJ2-7; a weak D match, TRBD2 (6 bases). Germline V lookup: CDR1 SGHTA, CDR2 FQGNSA. CDR3 length: 13 residues. With 5 bases removed from V and 6 bases from J, the gap between germline ends came to 14 bases. The CDR3 coding sequence is TGTGCCAGCAGCCCCTATCTAGCGACCGAGCAGTACTTC. This translates into CASSPYLATEQYF.

The gene calls are TRBV7-9 and TRBJ1-5; 11 positions match TRBD1. Germline V gene data show CDR1 as SEHNR and CDR2 as FQNEAQ (reference sequence). This CDR3 spans 15 amino acids. V dropped 5 bases and J dropped 6; count of bases not matched to a gene: 6. The CDR3 sequence: CASSAGQGDTQPQHF. The DNA of the CDR3 is TGTGCCAGCAGCGCGGGACAGGGGGACACTCAGCCCCAGCATTTT.

The chain's CDR3 is CASSSGQGRAEAFF. In DNA form, the CDR3 reads TGTGCCAGCAGCTCGGGACAGGGGAGGGCTGAAGCTTTCTTT. The chain links TRBV5-4 to TRBJ1-1; TRBD1 matches 10 bases. Trimming took 3 bases from V and 6 from J; bases not matched to a gene: 5. Germline V gene sequence: CDR1 SGHNT, CDR2 YYREEE (reference sequence). The CDR3 runs 14 residues.

The chain carries TRBV7-2 and TRBJ1-2; tentative D call: TRBD1 (6 bases). The CDR3 spans 14 residues. V was clipped by 1 base and J by 7 bases, with 13 bases between them. CDR1 is SGHTA and CDR2 is FQGNSA in the germline V gene. CDR3 in amino acids: CASSLVDRSGGYTF. The CDR3 DNA is TGTGCCAGCAGCTTAGTAGACAGGTCTGGTGGCTACACCTTC. Together with reference TRBV7-2 and TRBJ1-2, the CDR3 gives the full variable domain: GAGVSQSPSNKVTEKGKDVELRCDPISGHTALYWYRQSLGQGLEFLIYFQGNSAPDKSGLPSDRFSAERTGGSVSTLTIQRTQQEDSAVYLCASSLVDRSGGYTFGSGTRLTVV.

V usage is TRBV2 and J usage is TRBJ1-2; 8 nucleotides match TRBD1. Trimming took 6 bases from V and 4 from J; bases not matched to a gene: 4. Per germline, CDR1 SNHLY and CDR2 FYNNEI. The CDR3 has 13 amino acids. As DNA, the CDR3 is TGTGCCAGCAGGAGACAGGGGAGCTATGGCTACACCTTC. Translation gives CASRRQGSYGYTF. The variable domain in full, with the rest retrieved from reference TRBV2 and TRBJ1-2, is EPEVTQTPSHQVTQMGQEVILRCVPISNHLYFYWYRQILGQKVEFLVSFYNNEISEKSEIFDDQFSVERPDGSNFTLKIRSTKLEDSAMYFCASRRQGSYGYTFGSGTRLTVV.

The table lists this clone with a few counts. V usage is TRBV15 and J usage is TRBJ1-1; D might be TRBD1 (5 bases). V was clipped by 1 base and J by 0 bases, with 9 bases between them. The CDR3 has 15 residues. In germline, CDR1 is LNHNV, CDR2 YYDKDF (reference sequence). CDR3 sequence: CATSRGGRVNTEAFF. In DNA, the CDR3 is TGTGCCACCAGCAGAGGCGGCAGGGTGAACACTGAAGCTTTCTTT.

V and J are TRBV7-6 and TRBJ2-2; TRBD1 agrees at 9 bases. The J segment lost 7 bases and the V segment lost 2 bases, leaving 5 bases of the junction unmatched. CDR3 length: 15 residues. Germline CDR1 and CDR2: SGHVS and FNYEAQ. Here the CDR3 reads CASSLQDRGVGELFF. DNA for the CDR3: TGTGCCAGCAGCTTACAGGACAGGGGCGTCGGGGAGCTGTTTTTT.

This chain links TRBV2 with TRBJ2-3; TRBD2 is a possible D gene (6 bases). CDR3 length equals 15 residues. V lost 3 bases and J 1 base, leaving 11 bases between the germline ends. Germline CDR1 is SNHLY and CDR2 is FYNNEI. The CDR3 DNA is TGTGCCAGCAGTGACCCTAGCGTGGGCACAGATACGCAGTATTTT. Its translation: CASSDPSVGTDTQYF.

V is TRBV30 and J is TRBJ2-1, with a possible D match to TRBD1 (5 bases). The CDR3 is 20 amino acids. The germline V gene encodes CDR1 GTSNPN and CDR2 SVGIG (reference sequence). V lost 3 bases and J 2 bases, leaving 29 bases between the germline ends. Written as DNA, the CDR3 is TGTGCCTGGAGAACGCGACCGTGGGGCGTCAGATCGGGTCCCTACAATGAGCAGTTCTTC. It translates to CAWRTRPWGVRSGPYNEQFF.

In this sample, this clone turned up once. This chain uses TRBV19 with TRBJ1-1, with 7 positions matching TRBD1. The length of the CDR3 is 18 residues. The germline V gene encodes CDR1 LNHDA and CDR2 SQIVND (reference sequence). J gave up 6 bases and V 0 bases, and 16 bases lay outside the gene matches. This CDR3 reads CASSIEGGRTGGRPEAFF. The CDR3 coding sequence is TGTGCCAGTAGTATAGAGGGTGGTCGGACAGGCGGCAGGCCTGAAGCTTTCTTT.

This chain connects TRBV6-6 to TRBJ2-3; the D is unclear. The CDR3 has 14 amino acids. CDR1 is MNHNY and CDR2 is SVGAGI in the germline V gene (reference sequence). V lost 2 bases and J 2 bases, leaving 8 bases between the germline ends. CDR3 nucleotides: TGTGCCAGCAGTTACGGGCCCAACACAGATACGCAGTATTTT. Translation gives CASSYGPNTDTQYF.

This chain links TRBV5-4 with TRBJ2-7; D perhaps matches TRBD1 (6 bases). CDR3 length: 16 amino acids. Trimming removed 0 bases from V and 2 bases from J, with 15 bases in between. CDR1 and CDR2 (germline): SGHNT, YYREEE (reference sequence). The CDR3 DNA reads TGTGCCAGCAGCTTGGCCGGCCAGGGGCTTGCCTACGAGCAGTACTTC. Its protein is CASSLAGQGLAYEQYF.

The gene calls are TRBV19 and TRBJ1-5; 7 positions agree with TRBD1. V was pared by 1 base and J by 4 bases, with 4 bases of the junction left unmatched. The CDR3 loop spans 15 amino acids. Per the germline V gene, CDR1 is LNHDA and CDR2 is SQIVND (reference sequence). CDR3 protein: CASSIGTGKNQPQHF. CDR3 sequence (DNA): TGTGCCAGTAGTATAGGGACAGGTAAAAATCAGCCCCAGCATTTT.

The V and J genes are TRBV9 and TRBJ2-7; 8 bases fit TRBD1. The CDR3 has 13 amino acids. The V segment lost 3 bases and the J segment 1 base; nucleotides outside the gene matches: 0. Germline V gene data show CDR1 as SGDLS and CDR2 as YYNGEE. The CDR3 coding sequence is TGTGCCAGCAGCGGGACAGGGTCCTACGAGCAGTACTTC. Translating gives CASSGTGSYEQYF.

In nucleotides, the CDR3 is TGCGCCAGCAGCTCGTTCAGCAGGGGACGACAAGAGACCCAGTACTTC. Translating it yields CASSSFSRGRQETQYF. The rearrangement uses TRBV5-1 and TRBJ2-5, with D perhaps matching TRBD1 (6 bases). V lost 3 bases, J lost 2 bases, and 17 bases lay in between. Per the germline V gene, CDR1 is SGHRS and CDR2 is YFSETQ. The CDR3 has 16 residues. Looking up the rest from reference TRBV5-1 and TRBJ2-5 gives the full variable domain: KAGVTQTPRYLIKTRGQQVTLSCSPISGHRSVSWYQQTPGQGLQFLFEYFSETQRNKGNFPGRFSGRQFSNSRSEMNVSTLELGDSALYLCASSSFSRGRQETQYFGPGTRLLVL.

The chain links TRBV10-2 to TRBJ2-1; 12 bases fit TRBD2. The germline CDR1 and CDR2 sequences are WSHSY and SAAADI. With V trimmed by 4 bases and J by 3 bases, 13 bases remained unmatched. The CDR3 has 19 residues. The CDR3 is CASSGTGTSGPGGYNEQFF. The CDR3 DNA is TGCGCCAGCAGTGGGACCGGGACTAGCGGGCCCGGAGGCTACAATGAGCAGTTCTTC.

The V call is TRBV15, the J call TRBJ1-2; tentative D call: TRBD1 (5 bases). Germline V CDR1 and CDR2: LNHNV, YYDKDF (reference sequence). The CDR3 has 13 residues. V was cut by 5 bases and J by 7 bases, with 14 bases left in between. CDR3 loop: CATSPGGPIGYTF. The DNA for the CDR3 is TGTGCCACCAGCCCCGGGGGACCGATTGGCTACACCTTC.

A few counts support this clone. This chain connects TRBV29-1 to TRBJ2-1, with D perhaps TRBD2 (6 bases). Germline V lookup: CDR1 SQVTM, CDR2 ANQGSEA. The CDR3 is 12 amino acids. V gave up 6 bases and J gave up 10 bases, with 16 bases separating them. The CDR3: CSVLPPLAEQFF. CDR3 nucleotide sequence: TGCAGCGTCCTCCCCCCCCTAGCGGAGCAGTTCTTC.

The gene calls are TRBV6-6 and TRBJ2-7; no clear D gene. V lost 2 bases and J 2 bases, leaving 4 bases between the germline ends. The CDR3 is made up of 12 amino acids. Germline V gene lookup returns CDR1 MNHNY and CDR2 SVGAGI (reference sequence). CDR3 amino acids: CASSYGPYEQYF. CDR3 nucleotide sequence: TGTGCCAGCAGTTACGGGCCCTACGAGCAGTACTTC.

This chain uses TRBV2 with TRBJ2-1, with 11 bases identical to TRBD2. The CDR3 contains 17 residues. V was clipped by 5 bases and J by 2 bases; unmatched bases: 8. Germline V gene data show CDR1 as SNHLY and CDR2 as FYNNEI. The DNA for the CDR3 is TGTGCCAGCAGTACCATAGCGGGAGGGCCGGCCTACAATGAGCAGTTCTTC. Translating it yields CASSTIAGGPAYNEQFF. The full variable domain, in which reference TRBV2 and TRBJ2-1 provide the parts outside the CDR3, is EPEVTQTPSHQVTQMGQEVILRCVPISNHLYFYWYRQILGQKVEFLVSFYNNEISEKSEIFDDQFSVERPDGSNFTLKIRSTKLEDSAMYFCASSTIAGGPAYNEQFFGPGTRLTVL.

V usage is TRBV7-9 and J usage is TRBJ2-3, with D possibly being TRBD1 (5 bases). Trimming stripped 3 bases from V and 0 bases from J, with 22 bases between. Germline V CDR1 and CDR2: SEHNR, FQNEAQ (reference sequence). This CDR3 spans 19 amino acids. The CDR3 nucleotides read TGTGCCAGCAGCTTCCTCAGGGCTTCTCACCCTACTAGCACAGATACGCAGTATTTT. Its protein product is CASSFLRASHPTSTDTQYF.

The genes are TRBV9 and TRBJ2-5, with 7 nucleotides matching TRBD2. Germline-derived CDR1 and CDR2 are SGDLS and YYNGEE. With 9 bases clipped from V and 4 bases from J, the junction kept 9 bases outside the gene matches. The CDR3 is 13 residues long. The CDR3 is CATGGLGPETQYF. CDR3 in DNA: TGTGCCACGGGAGGACTAGGCCCAGAGACCCAGTACTTC.

CDR3 region: CASSLGLVRSYEQYF. The CDR3 bases are TGTGCCAGCAGCTTGGGACTAGTCCGATCCTACGAGCAGTACTTC. The J gene is TRBJ2-7, the V gene TRBV5-6; perhaps TRBD2 as D (6 bases). The CDR3 covers 15 residues. CDR1 and CDR2 from the germline V gene are SGHDT and YYEEEE. V lost 0 bases and J 1 base, leaving 11 bases between the germline ends.

A single count supports this clone. The chain links TRBV5-1 to TRBJ2-1, with a possible D match to TRBD2 (6 bases). The V end lost 0 bases, the J end lost 5 bases, and 6 bases lay between the germline ends. The CDR3 runs 13 residues. Per the germline V gene, CDR1 is SGHRS and CDR2 is YFSETQ. The CDR3 DNA follows: TGCGCCAGCAGCTTGGGGGGGGACAATGAGCAGTTCTTC. This codes for CASSLGGDNEQFF.

This chain joins TRBV5-4 and TRBJ2-4; a weak D match, TRBD1 (6 bases). Germline CDR1 reads SGHNT; CDR2 reads YYREEE (reference sequence). CDR3 length: 14 residues. V lost 2 bases and J lost 6, with 12 bases in between. The CDR3 DNA follows: TGTGCCAGCAGCTTAACAGGGTTTGGAAACATTCAGTACTTC. Translating it yields CASSLTGFGNIQYF.

The table lists this clone with a count of one. V usage is TRBV19 and J usage is TRBJ1-4, with D uncertain. The CDR3 extends over 15 amino acids. V was pared by 4 bases and J by 2 bases, with 11 bases between. The germline V gene has CDR1 LNHDA and CDR2 SQIVND (reference sequence). The CDR3 protein is CASSNRGRTNEKLFF. The CDR3 region has the DNA TGTGCCAGTAGTAACCGCGGTCGGACTAATGAAAAACTGTTTTTT.